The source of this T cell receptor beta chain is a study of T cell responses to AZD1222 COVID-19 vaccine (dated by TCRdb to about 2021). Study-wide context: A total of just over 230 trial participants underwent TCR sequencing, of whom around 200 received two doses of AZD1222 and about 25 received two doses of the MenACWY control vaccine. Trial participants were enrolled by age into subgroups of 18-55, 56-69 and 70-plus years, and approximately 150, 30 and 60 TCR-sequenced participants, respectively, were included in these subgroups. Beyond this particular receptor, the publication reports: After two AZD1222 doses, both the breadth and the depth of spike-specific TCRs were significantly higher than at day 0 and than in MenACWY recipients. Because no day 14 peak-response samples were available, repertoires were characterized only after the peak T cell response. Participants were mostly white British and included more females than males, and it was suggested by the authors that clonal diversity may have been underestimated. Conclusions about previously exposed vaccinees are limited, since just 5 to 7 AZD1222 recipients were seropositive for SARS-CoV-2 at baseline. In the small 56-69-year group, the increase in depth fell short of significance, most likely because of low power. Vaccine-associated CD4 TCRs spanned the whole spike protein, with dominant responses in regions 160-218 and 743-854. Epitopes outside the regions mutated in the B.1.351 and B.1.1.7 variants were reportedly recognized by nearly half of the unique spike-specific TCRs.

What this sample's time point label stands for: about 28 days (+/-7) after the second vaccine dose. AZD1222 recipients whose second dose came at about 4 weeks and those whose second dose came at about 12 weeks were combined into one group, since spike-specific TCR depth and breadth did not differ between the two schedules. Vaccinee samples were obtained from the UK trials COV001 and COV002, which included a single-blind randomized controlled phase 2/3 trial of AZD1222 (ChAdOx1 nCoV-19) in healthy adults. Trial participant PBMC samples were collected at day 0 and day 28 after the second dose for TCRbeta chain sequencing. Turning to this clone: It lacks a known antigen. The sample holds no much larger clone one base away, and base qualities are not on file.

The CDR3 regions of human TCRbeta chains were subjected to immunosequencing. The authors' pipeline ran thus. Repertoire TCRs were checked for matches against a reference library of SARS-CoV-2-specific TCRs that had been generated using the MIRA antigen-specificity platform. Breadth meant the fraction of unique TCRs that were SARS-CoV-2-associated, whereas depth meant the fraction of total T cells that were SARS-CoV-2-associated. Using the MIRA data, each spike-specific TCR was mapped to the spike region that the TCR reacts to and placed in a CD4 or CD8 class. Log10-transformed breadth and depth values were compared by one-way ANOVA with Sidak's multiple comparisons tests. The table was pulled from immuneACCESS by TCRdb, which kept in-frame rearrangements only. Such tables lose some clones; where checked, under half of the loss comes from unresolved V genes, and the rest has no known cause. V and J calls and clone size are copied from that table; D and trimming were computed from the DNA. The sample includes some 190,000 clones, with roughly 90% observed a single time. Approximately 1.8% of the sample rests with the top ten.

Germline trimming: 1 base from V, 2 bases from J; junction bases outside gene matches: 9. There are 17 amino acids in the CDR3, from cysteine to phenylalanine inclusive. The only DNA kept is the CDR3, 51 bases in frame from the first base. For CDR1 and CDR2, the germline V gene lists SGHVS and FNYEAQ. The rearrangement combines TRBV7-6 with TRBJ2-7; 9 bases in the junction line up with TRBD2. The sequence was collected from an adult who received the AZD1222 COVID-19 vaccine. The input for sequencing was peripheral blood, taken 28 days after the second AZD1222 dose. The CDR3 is CASSLVESASGAYEQYF. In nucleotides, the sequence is TGTGCCAGCAGCTTAGTCGAGAGCGCTAGCGGGGCCTACGAGCAGTACTTC.